A selection of T cell receptor beta chains follows, all from one sample in a study of T cell changes during pregnancy in multiple sclerosis. The data were produced by immunoSEQ multiplex PCR, yet TCRdb's version contains in-frame clones alone and is incomplete. The sample includes fewer than 65,000 clones, 91% of them seen just once. Sequencing used peripheral blood, obtained before pregnancy. These TCRs come from a female donor with multiple sclerosis, enrolled in a pregnancy study. The CDR3 runs from the conserved cysteine through the conserved F or W. Fields, in order: clone size, J gene, V gene, D gene, CDR3 protein, CDR3 DNA. A D gene is named only where the DNA matches it firmly. For some rows the clone size is stated as once, few or many, or as a class when expanded; others skip it.

size: .
J: TRBJ1-1
V: TRBV27
D: .
CDR3: CASSLWASGQLNVVAFF
DNA: TGTGCCAGCAGTTTATGGGCCTCCGGACAGCTTAACGTGGTAGCTTTCTTT

size: .
J: TRBJ2-3
V: TRBV7-2
D: TRBD2
CDR3: CASSQMGGSSTDTQYF
DNA: TGTGCCAGCAGCCAAATGGGGGGGTCTAGCACAGATACGCAGTATTTT

size: once
J: TRBJ2-1
V: TRBV13
D: TRBD1
CDR3: CASKLRDRDYGGGLTYNEQFF
DNA: TGTGCCAGCAAGCTCCGGGACAGGGATTATGGAGGGGGGCTCACCTACAATGAGCAGTTCTTC

size: .
J: TRBJ1-1
V: TRBV7-2
D: .
CDR3: CASSSPLSRMGLTEAFF
DNA: TGTGCCAGCAGCTCCCCCCTTTCGCGGATGGGGCTTACTGAAGCTTTCTTT

size: few
J: TRBJ2-3
V: TRBV6-4
D: TRBD1
CDR3: CASSDSGQATDTQYF
DNA: TGTGCCAGCAGTGACTCGGGACAGGCCACAGATACGCAGTATTTT

size: .
J: TRBJ2-1
V: TRBV14
D: TRBD2
CDR3: CASSPAGYNEQFF
DNA: TGTGCCAGCAGCCCAGCGGGATACAATGAGCAGTTCTTC

size: .
J: TRBJ2-1
V: TRBV30
D: TRBD2
CDR3: CAWSEWGGVSYNEQFF
DNA: TGTGCCTGGAGTGAGTGGGGGGGGGTTTCCTACAATGAGCAGTTCTTC

size: .
J: TRBJ2-5
V: TRBV28
D: .
CDR3: CASSSRAGPQETQYF
DNA: TGTGCCAGCAGTTCACGAGCGGGCCCCCAAGAGACCCAGTACTTC

size: .
J: TRBJ1-5
V: TRBV19
D: TRBD1
CDR3: CASSSDRGNQPQHF
DNA: TGTGCCAGTAGTTCCGACAGGGGAAATCAGCCCCAGCATTTT

size: .
J: TRBJ1-2
V: TRBV7-6
D: TRBD1
CDR3: CASSPGDSYGYTF
DNA: TGTGCCAGCAGCCCGGGGGACAGCTATGGCTACACCTTC

size: .
J: TRBJ2-3
V: TRBV2
D: TRBD1
CDR3: CASSGQGGIADTQYF
DNA: TGTGCCAGCAGTGGACAGGGGGGCATAGCGGATACGCAGTATTTT

size: .
J: TRBJ2-1
V: TRBV7-3
D: .
CDR3: CASSFSWGGRNYNEQFF
DNA: TGTGCCAGCAGCTTCTCCTGGGGGGGGCGGAACTACAATGAGCAGTTCTTC

size: .
J: TRBJ2-7
V: TRBV13
D: .
CDR3: CASSPGRNNYEQYF
DNA: TGTGCCAGCAGCCCGGGTCGGAACAACTACGAGCAGTACTTC

size: few
J: TRBJ1-5
V: TRBV19
D: TRBD1
CDR3: CASTHPDRGGQPQHF
DNA: TGTGCCTCAACGCATCCCGACAGGGGCGGTCAGCCCCAGCATTTT

size: .
J: TRBJ2-7
V: TRBV6-6
D: TRBD1
CDR3: CASSLDRVGEQYF
DNA: TGTGCCAGCAGTCTGGACAGGGTGGGCGAGCAGTACTTC

size: .
J: TRBJ1-1
V: TRBV18
D: .
CDR3: CASSPLPLGGANTEAFF
DNA: TGTGCCAGCTCACCCCTCCCCCTAGGGGGAGCAAACACTGAAGCTTTCTTT

size: .
J: TRBJ2-7
V: TRBV6-5
D: .
CDR3: CASAGSSYEQYF
DNA: TGTGCCAGCGCCGGGTCCTCCTACGAGCAGTACTTC

size: .
J: TRBJ2-2
V: TRBV7-7
D: .
CDR3: CASSPSLVAASGTGELFF
DNA: TGTGCCAGCAGCCCTAGTTTGGTAGCGGCAAGTGGCACCGGGGAGCTGTTTTTT

size: .
J: TRBJ2-3
V: TRBV2
D: TRBD2
CDR3: CASRGTSDSTDTQYF
DNA: TGTGCCAGCAGGGGGACTAGCGACTCCACAGATACGCAGTATTTT

size: .
J: TRBJ2-7
V: TRBV11-3
D: .
CDR3: CASSLSGEYEQYF
DNA: TGTGCCAGCAGCTTATCGGGGGAGTACGAGCAGTACTTC

size: .
J: TRBJ2-3
V: TRBV6-4
D: .
CDR3: CASSDGGVTDTQYF
DNA: TGTGCCAGCAGTGACGGGGGCGTTACAGATACGCAGTATTTT

size: .
J: TRBJ1-5
V: TRBV19
D: .
CDR3: CASSTRTGNQPQHF
DNA: TGTGCCAGTAGCACTAGGACAGGCAATCAGCCCCAGCATTTT

size: .
J: TRBJ2-3
V: TRBV27
D: TRBD1
CDR3: CASSSWTGSTDTQYF
DNA: TGTGCCAGCAGTTCCTGGACAGGGAGTACAGATACGCAGTATTTT

size: .
J: TRBJ2-7
V: TRBV18
D: TRBD1
CDR3: CASSPGGTGPYEQYF
DNA: TGTGCCAGCTCACCCGGCGGGACAGGCCCCTACGAGCAGTACTTC

size: .
J: TRBJ1-1
V: TRBV27
D: TRBD1
CDR3: CASSPNRGITEAFF
DNA: TGTGCCAGCAGTCCAAACAGGGGAATCACTGAAGCTTTCTTT

size: medium-sized
J: TRBJ2-7
V: TRBV5-1
D: TRBD1
CDR3: CASSLQGPLGEQYF
DNA: TGCGCCAGCAGCTTACAGGGGCCTCTGGGCGAGCAGTACTTC

size: .
J: TRBJ1-1
V: TRBV6-1
D: .
CDR3: CASSEYVRTGAFF
DNA: TGTGCCAGCAGTGAATACGTTCGGACTGGGGCTTTCTTT

size: .
J: TRBJ1-6
V: TRBV19
D: .
CDR3: CASSDISRSSYNSPLHF
DNA: TGTGCCAGTAGTGATATATCCCGGAGCTCCTATAATTCACCCCTCCACTTT

size: once
J: TRBJ2-4
V: TRBV19
D: .
CDR3: CASSMAGMPNIQYF
DNA: TGTGCCAGTAGTATGGCGGGGATGCCAAACATTCAGTACTTC

size: .
J: TRBJ1-1
V: TRBV7-3
D: TRBD1
CDR3: CASSHSAGAGGNTEAFF
DNA: TGTGCCAGCAGCCACTCGGCAGGGGCAGGGGGGAACACTGAAGCTTTCTTT

size: .
J: TRBJ2-1
V: TRBV7-8
D: .
CDR3: CASSTEANEQFF
DNA: TGTGCCAGCAGCACCGAAGCAAATGAGCAGTTCTTC

size: .
J: TRBJ2-1
V: TRBV5-1
D: .
CDR3: CASSLAGGAQFF
DNA: TGCGCCAGCAGCTTGGCCGGAGGGGCGCAGTTCTTC

size: .
J: TRBJ1-5
V: TRBV4-2
D: .
CDR3: CASSQAPGRPGGNQPQHF
DNA: TGTGCCAGCAGCCAAGCGCCGGGGAGGCCAGGAGGCAATCAGCCCCAGCATTTT

size: .
J: TRBJ2-7
V: TRBV7-4
D: TRBD1
CDR3: CASSGTGGYEQYF
DNA: TGTGCCAGCAGCGGAACAGGGGGATACGAGCAGTACTTC

size: .
J: TRBJ1-4
V: TRBV4-2
D: .
CDR3: CASSLWWGQGNNEKLFF
DNA: TGTGCCAGCAGCCTGTGGTGGGGTCAGGGGAACAATGAAAAACTGTTTTTT

size: .
J: TRBJ2-5
V: TRBV18
D: TRBD1
CDR3: CASSPIGGTGKETQYF
DNA: TGTGCCAGCTCACCGATCGGCGGGACAGGGAAGGAGACCCAGTACTTC

size: .
J: TRBJ1-4
V: TRBV5-5
D: .
CDR3: CASSLTVLTTNEKLFF
DNA: TGTGCCAGCAGCTTGACAGTCTTAACAACTAATGAAAAACTGTTTTTT

size: .
J: TRBJ2-7
V: TRBV9
D: .
CDR3: CASSVGASSEQYF
DNA: TGTGCCAGCAGCGTAGGGGCCTCCTCCGAGCAGTACTTC

size: .
J: TRBJ1-1
V: TRBV5-5
D: .
CDR3: CASRKEGRSTEAFF
DNA: TGTGCCAGCAGGAAGGAGGGTCGGAGTACTGAAGCTTTCTTT

size: few
J: TRBJ1-6
V: TRBV5-4
D: .
CDR3: CASSPLSPLHF
DNA: TGTGCCAGCAGCCCACTATCACCCCTCCACTTT